A single TCR beta chain is shown here with its context. This clone was detected a few times. This clone's antigen is unknown. Nothing much larger sits one base from this clone, and base qualities are not available. These data originate in a study of blood T cell repertoires in COVID-19 (dated by TCRdb to 2020 to 2021). Background for the entire study: Samples from collaborators originated in the United States, Italy and Spain and spanned both the acute and convalescent phases of COVID-19. The prospective study material was composed of cDNA or gDNA derived from T cells, B-cell-depleted T cells, or PBMCs. Deeply sampled blood TCRbeta repertoires from subjects exposed to, actively infected with, or recovered from COVID-19 were included in the dataset. The repertoires were released in a freely available public database intended as a resource for research on the immune response to SARS-CoV-2. Samples came from the ongoing ImmuneRACE study (first 160 participants) plus 1,254 subjects from 6 global collaborators. The sample metadata nearly always contained a de-identified subject ID, COVID-19 status, age in years and sex. HLA class I and class II types, where available, came from metadata supplied by the sample provider rather than from assay-based typing.

The immunoSEQ Assay, a bias-controlled multiplex PCR, was used to amplify TCRbeta CDR3 regions from genomic DNA. The source study handled its data this way. Nucleated cell counts per sample were estimated from amplification of reference gene primers within the assay. To quantify the absolute abundance of each unique TCRbeta CDR3 rearrangement, sequence reads were collapsed and filtered. For each sample, productive Simpson clonality was calculated as the square root of Simpson's diversity index over productive rearrangements. Imported from immuneACCESS, the table was reduced by TCRdb to in-frame sequences with V and J called. These copies leave out some clones; in studies compared against another copy, an unresolved V gene accounts for under half, and the cause of the remainder is not known. The DNA gave D and trimming, while V, J and clone size come from that table. The sample data list under 65,000 clones, and 82% of these were observed just once. Jointly, the top ten make up about 22% of the sample.

According to the germline V gene, CDR1 reads SGHDT and CDR2 reads YYEEEE. Including the terminal cysteine and phenylalanine, the CDR3 comprises 18 residues. This entry keeps only the CDR3 DNA: 54 bases, framed from base 1. V lost 5 bases and J lost 0 bases; the stretch between them is 21 bases long. What the authors observed across the whole study: How much clinical and demographic metadata was included differed by source and by participant, and the metadata was provided uncurated.

The collaborating institutions used their own protocols to collect whole blood in K2EDTA tubes. For TCRbeta analysis, collaborators shipped samples in one of three forms: frozen whole blood, isolated PBMCs, or DNA extracted from either of those sample types. The source of this sequence is a woman in her sixties with acute or convalescent COVID-19. The sample was peripheral blood. The chain couples TRBV5-6 to TRBJ1-3; TRBD1 might be the D gene, on 5 matching bases. This receptor has the CDR3 CASRMFSLGAASGNTIYF. The nucleotides read TGTGCCAGCAGGATGTTTTCTCTAGGGGCGGCCTCTGGAAACACCATATATTTT.